Here is one T cell receptor (beta chain) with its context. The data originate from a study of shared clonotypes between healthy human individuals. Study information: Per donor, CD8 memory used one plate, CD8 naive used two, CD4 memory used three and CD4 naive used three.

The assay was immunoSEQ multiplex PCR, and TCRdb's table has in-frame clones only and misses some. There are around 700,000 clones in the sample; about 91% occur only once, and approximately 25% lies in the top ten. CDR1 and CDR2 from the germline V gene are MNHEY and SVGAGI. The CDR3 consists of 15 residues. V lost 4 bases and J lost 5; bases outside the gene matches: 3. Terminally differentiated effector memory CD45RA+ cells were excluded by CCR7 positive selection of CD45RO-negative cells. Every contributor of samples was a Caucasian grown-up residing in Nashville, Tennessee. The chain recombines TRBV6-5 with TRBJ2-7; TRBD2 matches at 15 bases. The specimen sequenced was naive CD8+ T cells sorted from blood. The clonotype comes from a man aged 25-40 years in good health. CDR3: CASSSGTSGRHEQYF. Written as DNA, the CDR3 is TGTGCCAGCAGTTCCGGGACTAGCGGGAGGCACGAGCAGTACTTC.